This T cell receptor (beta chain) originates from a study of radiotherapy plus CTLA-4 blockade in lung cancer. Alongside CTLA-4 blockade with ipilimumab, patients with chemo-refractory metastatic non-small-cell lung cancer received focal radiation. Study results and limitations: The best prediction of response reportedly came from early blood T cell clone dynamics, with interferon-beta. Tumor-origin TCR clones grew in blood after radiotherapy plus ipilimumab.

Concerning this clone: What it recognizes is unknown.

Assay: immunoSEQ multiplex PCR; the TCRdb copy retains only in-frame clones and omits some. In the table there are around 40,000 clones, around 83% of which are singletons. The CDR3 runs to 15 residues. The V end lost 0 bases, the J end lost 3 bases, and 9 bases lay between the germline ends. The germline gives CDR1 SGHTA, CDR2 FQGTGA. This sequence originates from a human donor with non-small cell lung cancer who had stable disease on radiotherapy plus ipilimumab. The sequencing here drew on peripheral blood, taken from a patient treated with radiotherapy plus ipilimumab. The V call is TRBV7-3, the J call TRBJ2-1; TRBD2 might be the D (5 bases). CDR3 sequence reads: CASSLTAESYNEQFF. The CDR3 region has the DNA TGTGCCAGCAGCTTAACAGCGGAAAGCTACAATGAGCAGTTCTTC.